This is a list of T cell receptor beta chains from one sample in a study of regulatory T cells in long-lasting Graves disease. TCRdb analysed the multiplex PCR reads with MiXCR anew, one entry per CDR3 protein. The sample holds roughly 500,000 distinct CDR3 sequences, around 20% seen once. The source material was peripheral blood mononuclear cells (PBMCs), sampled when the disease was refractory, from a patient treated with antithyroid drugs. These receptors all come from a female donor with Graves disease. CDR3s leave out the opening cysteine and the closing phenylalanine or tryptophan. D genes are given only for firm matches. Part of the rows lack a size; the others show once, few, many or a class for expanded clones.

cdr3_aa: ASSRDFNNEQF; v_call: TRBV12-3/TRBV12-4; d_call: NA; clone_size: NA
cdr3_aa: ASSLGRHPSYEQY; v_call: TRBV12-3/TRBV12-4; d_call: NA; clone_size: many
cdr3_aa: ASSHFPHSNTEAF; v_call: TRBV5-1; d_call: NA; clone_size: few
cdr3_aa: ASSRGLSNQPQH; v_call: TRBV7-9; d_call: NA; clone_size: few
cdr3_aa: SALSRGNFYEQY; v_call: TRBV20-1; d_call: NA; clone_size: few
cdr3_aa: ASSPTGTSGSSYNEQF; v_call: TRBV12-3/TRBV12-4; d_call: TRBD2; clone_size: NA
cdr3_aa: ASSEFGRLVDEQY; v_call: TRBV2; d_call: NA; clone_size: many
cdr3_aa: ASSSGGYYEQY; v_call: TRBV14; d_call: TRBD2; clone_size: NA
cdr3_aa: ASSLEGYENIQY; v_call: TRBV5-1; d_call: NA; clone_size: few
cdr3_aa: ASSVAVLSYDEQF; v_call: TRBV9; d_call: NA; clone_size: few
cdr3_aa: ASSYLGQGASEAF; v_call: TRBV5-1; d_call: TRBD1; clone_size: NA
cdr3_aa: ASSSRTGFSSGANVLT; v_call: TRBV7-2; d_call: TRBD1; clone_size: many
cdr3_aa: ASKQGSSYNEQF; v_call: TRBV2; d_call: NA; clone_size: NA
cdr3_aa: SARGQGGNQPQH; v_call: TRBV20-1; d_call: TRBD1; clone_size: NA
cdr3_aa: ASSSNRQREKLF; v_call: TRBV28; d_call: NA; clone_size: many
cdr3_aa: ASSLVGGPEAF; v_call: TRBV5-1; d_call: NA; clone_size: many
cdr3_aa: ATSTNLGSGNTIY; v_call: TRBV15; d_call: NA; clone_size: NA
cdr3_aa: ASRTYQGGLHTGELF; v_call: TRBV6-1; d_call: NA; clone_size: many
cdr3_aa: ASRETSGASYEQY; v_call: TRBV19; d_call: TRBD2; clone_size: few
cdr3_aa: ASSLDGVNEKLF; v_call: TRBV5-1; d_call: NA; clone_size: few
cdr3_aa: ASSEGTSGTRLYQETQY; v_call: TRBV27; d_call: TRBD2; clone_size: many
cdr3_aa: SARDRDRGETQY; v_call: TRBV20-1; d_call: TRBD1; clone_size: many
cdr3_aa: ASSYPATANTGELF; v_call: TRBV6-5; d_call: NA; clone_size: many
cdr3_aa: ASSGQGISYEQY; v_call: TRBV28; d_call: TRBD1; clone_size: NA
cdr3_aa: ASSSLEPYEQY; v_call: TRBV28; d_call: NA; clone_size: many
cdr3_aa: ASTTGERPQQ; v_call: TRBV6-1; d_call: TRBD1; clone_size: few
cdr3_aa: AWSWTVPYEQY; v_call: TRBV30; d_call: NA; clone_size: few
cdr3_aa: AWSSGLAGASNSYEQY; v_call: TRBV30; d_call: TRBD2; clone_size: NA
cdr3_aa: ASSLRENPYNEQF; v_call: TRBV5-1; d_call: NA; clone_size: NA
cdr3_aa: ASDSGVTEAF; v_call: TRBV6-2/TRBV6-3; d_call: NA; clone_size: few
cdr3_aa: ASTLTGTGELF; v_call: TRBV19; d_call: NA; clone_size: NA
cdr3_aa: ASSWAESNQPQH; v_call: TRBV5-1; d_call: NA; clone_size: NA
cdr3_aa: ASIGLVNYEQY; v_call: TRBV2; d_call: TRBD2; clone_size: many
cdr3_aa: ASSQGWGGSYEQY; v_call: TRBV4-3; d_call: TRBD2; clone_size: NA
cdr3_aa: ASSVAGVPLSSYEQY; v_call: TRBV27; d_call: TRBD2; clone_size: many
cdr3_aa: ASTPYSSGRRDNEQF; v_call: TRBV28; d_call: NA; clone_size: NA
cdr3_aa: ASSEFPVRNTIY; v_call: TRBV25-1; d_call: NA; clone_size: few
cdr3_aa: ASSLPGLVEQY; v_call: TRBV5-1; d_call: NA; clone_size: few
cdr3_aa: ASSFASNEQF; v_call: TRBV7-3; d_call: NA; clone_size: NA
cdr3_aa: SAFSAGRGGYEQY; v_call: TRBV20-1; d_call: NA; clone_size: few
cdr3_aa: ASSVEARSLGETQY; v_call: TRBV9; d_call: NA; clone_size: few
cdr3_aa: SVDTGWADGYT; v_call: TRBV29-1; d_call: NA; clone_size: many